This passage covers 11 T cell receptor beta chains from one sample sequenced in a study of TIL therapy for anti-PD-1-resistant metastatic lung cancer. Described time point: pre-treatment sample, taken before nivolumab and TIL therapy. Sequencing used immunoSEQ v3. Sequencing was performed with immunoSEQ multiplex PCR; in TCRdb, only in-frame clones are kept and a portion is missing. This sample yields fewer than 40,000 clones, of which 74% are seen a single time; about 3% belongs to the top ten. Here the sequenced sample was blood, taken at baseline. All receptors come from a woman aged 30 to 85 with non-small cell lung cancer.

The CDR3 bases are TGTGCCAGCAGTTCCCGTACAGGGAGCTCCTACGAGCAGTACTTC. Its protein is CASSSRTGSSYEQYF. The chain uses TRBV11-2 and TRBJ2-7, with a possible D match to TRBD1 (6 bases). The CDR3 is made up of 15 amino acids. V lost 6 bases to trimming and J lost 0 bases, with 15 bases between them. The germline V gene encodes CDR1 SGHAT and CDR2 FQNNGV.

This rearrangement joins TRBV29-1 to TRBJ2-4; 9 bases agree with TRBD1. Germline CDR1 SQVTM, CDR2 ANQGSEA. This CDR3 has 14 amino acids. The trim removed 2 bases at V and 8 bases at J, leaving 7 bases unmatched. CDR3 sequence: CSVERRDREYIQYF. CDR3 nucleotide sequence: TGCAGCGTTGAACGGCGGGACAGGGAGTACATTCAGTACTTC.

The gene calls are TRBV15 and TRBJ2-4; no reliable D call. The V gene's germline CDR1 is LNHNV and CDR2 YYDKDF (reference sequence). V lost 2 bases and J 0 bases, leaving 23 bases between the germline ends. This CDR3 is 20 amino acids long. CDR3 residues: CATSRIDRPPLFLAKNIQYF. For the CDR3, the DNA is TGTGCCACCAGCAGAATAGATCGGCCCCCTTTGTTTTTAGCCAAAAACATTCAGTACTTC.

This clone was counted between two and nine times. The chain uses TRBV19 and TRBJ2-1; 9 positions match TRBD1. The CDR3 sequence is 16 residues long. Germline trimming cut 9 bases from V and 0 bases from J; bases unmatched to any gene: 9. Germline CDR1 is LNHDA and CDR2 is SQIVND (reference sequence). The CDR3 DNA reads as TGTGCCAGCACGGGTGGGACAGGGCTCTCCTACAATGAGCAGTTCTTC. It yields the protein CASTGGTGLSYNEQFF.

The chain employs TRBV10-2 and TRBJ2-7, with TRBD1 matching 9 bases. The germline V gene encodes CDR1 WSHSY and CDR2 SAAADI. The CDR3 has 15 residues. Germline trimming cut 4 bases from V and 5 bases from J; bases unmatched to any gene: 9. The CDR3 bases are TGCGCCAGCAGTGCCCCAGACAGGGGGGTCCACGAGCAGTACTTC. It encodes CASSAPDRGVHEQYF.

This chain links TRBV18 with TRBJ2-3; D unresolved. Trimming removed 1 base at V and 5 bases at J, with 4 bases between. Germline V gene data show CDR1 as KGHSH and CDR2 as LQKENI. The CDR3 has 12 amino acids. The CDR3 loop reads CASSPQIDTQYF. Written as DNA, the CDR3 is TGTGCCAGCTCACCACAAATAGATACGCAGTATTTT. Full variable domain (outside the CDR3, taken from reference TRBV18 and TRBJ2-3): NAGVMQNPRHLVRRRGQEARLRCSPMKGHSHVYWYRQLPEEGLKFMVYLQKENIIDESGMPKERFSAEFPKEGPSILRIQQVVRGDSAAYFCASSPQIDTQYFGPGTRLTVL.

V and J are TRBV29-1 and TRBJ2-1, with 8 bases that match TRBD1. From germline, CDR1 is SQVTM and CDR2 ANQGSEA. The CDR3 runs 14 residues. Germline trimming cut 6 bases from V and 7 bases from J; bases unmatched to any gene: 11. The CDR3 spells CSVNGVTGGNEQFF. The CDR3 nucleotides read TGCAGCGTGAATGGGGTTACAGGGGGTAATGAGCAGTTCTTC.

The chain recombines TRBV27 with TRBJ2-5; 8 bases fit TRBD2. The J call may not be correct, given that the DNA end is closer to TRBJ2-7. The CDR3 spans 16 residues. CDR1 and CDR2 (germline): MNHEY, SMNVEV (reference sequence). In nucleotides, the CDR3 is TGTGCCAGCAGTTTATCGGCCAGCGGGAGTATCCACGAGCAGTACTTC. Encoded protein: CASSLSASGSIHEQYF.

The chain uses TRBV11-3 and TRBJ2-7; D is perhaps TRBD1 or TRBD2 (5 bases each). The CDR3 contains 14 residues. From germline, CDR1 is SGHNT and CDR2 YENEEA. V gave up 1 base and J gave up 0 bases, with 7 bases separating them. As DNA, the CDR3 is TGTGCCAGCAGCTTAGGTGGGACCTCCTACGAGCAGTACTTC. Translation gives CASSLGGTSYEQYF.

The chain recombines TRBV18 with TRBJ2-5; TRBD2 is a possible D gene (6 bases). The CDR3 covers 15 residues. Between the trimmed V and J ends, which lost 6 bases and 3 bases, there was a span of 17 bases. Germline CDR1 reads KGHSH; CDR2 reads LQKENI. The CDR3 is CASSFGPGGEETQYF. Written as DNA, the CDR3 is TGTGCCAGCTCTTTTGGGCCCGGAGGGGAAGAGACCCAGTACTTC.

The rearrangement uses TRBV27 and TRBJ2-1, with 9 bases matching TRBD1. In germline, CDR1 is MNHEY, CDR2 SMNVEV (reference sequence). V shed 5 bases and J 7 bases; nucleotides not matched to a gene: 6. This CDR3 is built from 14 residues. CDR3 loop: CASSMGQGRNEQFF. CDR3 DNA: TGTGCCAGCAGTATGGGACAGGGTCGGAATGAGCAGTTCTTC.